A single sample is the source of the 6 T cell receptor beta chains below, sequenced in a study of CD8 T cells in Susac syndrome. Reverse transcription of 0.5 to 1 ug RNA was performed with random hexamers. TCRdb independently ran MiXCR on the immunoSEQ multiplex PCR reads; one entry per CDR3 protein. The sample holds about 280,000 distinct CDR3 sequences, about 85% seen once. The source material was CD8+ T cells from PBMCs. Every receptor here comes from a human donor with multiple sclerosis.

The V and J genes are TRBV12-3 or TRBV12-4 and TRBJ2-7; D remains unclear. V was trimmed by 6 bases and J by 2 bases, leaving 17 bases between them. The CDR3 contains 15 residues. As DNA, the CDR3 is TGTGCCAGCAGCCCCCCCGCGGACCCCACCTACGAGCAGTACTTC. It yields the protein CASSPPADPTYEQYF.

In this sample, this clonotype turned up once. V usage is TRBV7-3 and J usage is TRBJ2-7; TRBD1 might be the D (6 bases). V lost 2 bases and J lost 4, with 15 bases in between. The germline gives CDR1 SGHTA, CDR2 FQGTGA. CDR3 length equals 15 residues. The CDR3 is CASSLQQGTGYEQYF. The CDR3 bases are TGTGCCAGCAGCTTACAACAGGGCACCGGTTACGAGCAGTACTTC.

This clonotype was seen more than once but under ten times. The chain combines TRBV14 with TRBJ2-7; TRBD2 is a possible D gene (6 bases). The germline V gene encodes CDR1 SGHDN and CDR2 FVKESK. Trimming took 1 base from V and 0 from J, leaving 25 bases between them. This CDR3 comprises 20 residues. CDR3 loop: CASSQGGGLFRELFSYEQYF. The CDR3 nucleotides read TGTGCCAGCAGCCAAGGTGGGGGACTGTTTCGGGAGCTTTTCTCCTACGAGCAGTACTTC. The full variable domain, its missing parts supplied by reference TRBV14 and TRBJ2-7, is EAGVTQFPSHSVIEKGQTVTLRCDPISGHDNLYWYRRVMGKEIKFLLHFVKESKQDESGMPNNRFLAERTGGTYSTLKVQPAELEDSGVYFCASSQGGGLFRELFSYEQYFGPGTRLTVT.

The chain combines TRBV6-6 with TRBJ2-1; D not resolved. V lost 3 bases and J lost 6, with 6 bases in between. The length of the CDR3 is 12 residues. The germline V gene has CDR1 MNHNY and CDR2 SVGAGI (reference sequence). The CDR3 nucleotides read TGTGCCAGCAGTTATCTTAGCAATGAGCAGTTCTTC. Translating gives CASSYLSNEQFF.

The V call is TRBV13, the J call TRBJ2-3; no firm D call. Trimming removed 5 bases at V and 5 bases at J, with 17 bases between. The germline CDR1 and CDR2 sequences are PRHDT and FYEKMQ (reference sequence). This CDR3 is built from 15 residues. The chain's CDR3 is CASSISPGRIDTQYF. CDR3 coding DNA: TGTGCCAGCAGCATTTCGCCCGGGCGGATAGATACGCAGTATTTT.

V and J are TRBV7-9 and TRBJ2-1; D is undetermined. V lost 6 bases and J lost 8, with 11 bases in between. CDR1 SEHNR and CDR2 FQNEAQ come from the germline V gene (reference sequence). The CDR3 runs to 12 residues. CDR3: CASSFSGHEQFF. As DNA, the CDR3 is TGTGCCAGCAGTTTTTCCGGCCATGAGCAGTTCTTC.